The 13 T cell receptor beta chains in this list originate from one sample, sequenced in a study of T-cell memory formation after mild COVID-19. TCRdb reanalysed the 5' RACE reads using MiXCR and keeps one entry per CDR3 protein. This sample carries fewer than 350,000 distinct CDR3 sequences, 7% to 10% of them seen once, and the ten largest clones take 22%. Material: PBMCs or a T cell subset sorted from them (not recorded which). The source of these receptors is a man aged 18 to 30 who had mild COVID-19 (a few samples of this study predate the infection). Cell type and time point are not known.

This clonotype has only a few counts. The chain has TRBV4-1 and TRBJ2-2; D unclear. Germline V CDR1 and CDR2: MGHRA, YSYEKL. Trimming removed 8 bases at V and 1 base at J, with 11 bases between. This CDR3 has 14 residues. In DNA form, the CDR3 reads TGCGCCAGCTCCCCCCAGGAGAACACCGGGGAGCTGTTTTTT. It yields the protein CASSPQENTGELFF.

This clonotype was detected a few times. The chain is built from TRBV24-1 and TRBJ1-5; D gene uncertain. Germline V CDR1 and CDR2: KGHDR, SFDVKD. V gave up 9 bases and J gave up 2 bases, with 16 bases separating them. This CDR3 has 15 residues. The CDR3 sequence: CATRHRTHGNQPQHF. The CDR3 DNA reads TGTGCCACCCGGCATCGGACCCATGGCAATCAGCCCCAGCATTTT.

The table lists this clonotype with a few counts. The rearrangement joins TRBV5-6 to TRBJ1-2; D uncertain. This CDR3 is built from 13 residues. Germline-derived CDR1 and CDR2 are SGHDT and YYEEEE. Trimming pared 0 bases from V and 6 bases from J, leaving 9 bases between. The DNA of the CDR3 is TGTGCCAGCAGCTTGGGGACGGTCCATGGCTACACCTTC. This codes for CASSLGTVHGYTF.

The DNA for the CDR3 is TGTGCCAGCAGTTTGAGGTCGGGGGCTGGGGGTGAAAAACTGTTTTTT. Translating it yields CASSLRSGAGGEKLFF. The gene calls are TRBV12-3 or TRBV12-4 and TRBJ1-4, with D tentatively TRBD1 (6 bases). Trimming pared 3 bases from V and 7 bases from J, leaving 18 bases between. CDR3 size: 16 residues.

This clonotype has only a few counts. V and J are TRBV11-2 and TRBJ2-7; 7 bases align to TRBD2. The CDR3 runs to 15 residues. The germline CDR1 and CDR2 sequences are SGHAT and FQNNGV. With V trimmed by 5 bases and J by 4 bases, 11 bases remained unmatched. The CDR3 DNA reads as TGTGCCAGCAGCCCTATCCGGGACTATACATACGAGCAGTACTTC. Protein: CASSPIRDYTYEQYF.

The table lists this clonotype with a few counts. This chain uses TRBV7-9 with TRBJ1-1, with D unresolved. The V gene's germline CDR1 is SEHNR and CDR2 FQNEAQ (reference sequence). The ends were cut back, 1 base at V and 13 bases at J, with 16 bases in the middle. The CDR3 totals 13 residues. CDR3 amino acids: CASSLDQTRPRFF. The CDR3 bases are TGTGCCAGCAGCTTAGACCAAACAAGGCCTCGTTTCTTT. The full variable domain, in which reference TRBV7-9 and TRBJ1-1 provide the parts outside the CDR3, is DTGVSQNPRHKITKRGQNVTFRCDPISEHNRLYWYRQTLGQGPEFLTYFQNEAQLEKSRLLSDRFSAERPKGSFSTLEIQRTEQGDSAMYLCASSLDQTRPRFFGQGTRLTVV.

J is TRBJ2-2 and V is TRBV6-2 or TRBV6-3; 8 bases agree with TRBD1. V dropped 8 bases and J dropped 0; count of bases not matched to a gene: 11. The germline V gene encodes CDR1 MNHEY and CDR2 SVGEGT. The CDR3 runs to 17 residues. The CDR3 region is CASGRRDRRSNTGELFF. For the CDR3, the DNA is TGTGCCAGCGGGAGACGGGACAGGAGATCGAACACCGGGGAGCTGTTTTTT.

The V and J genes are TRBV7-2 and TRBJ2-3; 9 bases map to TRBD2. CDR1 and CDR2 (germline): SGHTA, FQGNSA. The J segment lost 6 bases and the V segment lost 3 bases, leaving 7 bases of the junction unmatched. CDR3 length: 15 residues. CDR3 DNA: TGTGCCAGCAGCTTTTTTAGCGGGGGCCCCGATACGCAGTATTTT. It translates to CASSFFSGGPDTQYF.

V usage is TRBV11-2 and J usage is TRBJ2-1; 8 positions match TRBD2. The germline CDR1 and CDR2 sequences are SGHAT and FQNNGV. This CDR3 contains 16 residues. The ends lost 0 bases at V and 9 bases at J; junction bases unmatched: 10. CDR3 nucleotide sequence: TGTGCCAGCAGCTTAGATCCGGGACTAGTCTTGAGTGAGCAGTTCTTC. The encoded protein is CASSLDPGLVLSEQFF.

This clonotype was counted at least ten times. V usage is TRBV7-3 and J usage is TRBJ2-3; possibly TRBD1 or TRBD2 for D (5 bases each). CDR1 is SGHTA, CDR2 FQGTGA, per germline. The V and J ends lost 4 bases and 1 base respectively, with 12 bases between them. The CDR3 is made up of 15 amino acids. CDR3 sequence reads: CASSSGTGRTDTQYF. CDR3 nucleotides: TGTGCCAGCAGCTCAGGGACCGGACGCACAGATACGCAGTATTTT.

V gene TRBV9 combines with J gene TRBJ1-5, with no clear D. The germline V and J ends were trimmed by 7 bases and 5 bases, with 10 bases remaining between them. The CDR3 totals 12 residues. The germline gives CDR1 SGDLS, CDR2 YYNGEE. CDR3 in amino acids: CASGRWDQPQHF. Written as DNA, the CDR3 is TGTGCCAGCGGACGATGGGATCAGCCCCAGCATTTT.

Only a few counts were recorded for this clonotype. The rearrangement links TRBV6-2 or TRBV6-3 to TRBJ1-6; TRBD1 might be the D (5 bases). This CDR3 contains 19 residues. The germline V gene has CDR1 MNHEY and CDR2 SVGEGT. V lost 0 bases, J lost 7 bases, and 22 bases lay in between. CDR3 in DNA: TGTGCCAGCAGTTACTCGAAACAGGCTCTCCGCCGCAGAAATTCACCCCTCCACTTT. Translation: CASSYSKQALRRRNSPLHF.

Ten or more counts support this clonotype. The chain uses TRBV11-2 and TRBJ2-2; D is possibly TRBD1 (5 bases). The CDR3 runs to 17 residues. Germline V gene lookup returns CDR1 SGHAT and CDR2 FQNNGV. V lost 6 bases to trimming and J lost 5 bases, with 22 bases between them. CDR3: CASRRVPGNPWTGELFF. The CDR3 DNA sequence: TGTGCCAGCAGGCGAGTACCAGGGAACCCGTGGACCGGGGAGCTGTTTTTT.